These 11 T cell receptor beta chains were all obtained from the same sample, sequenced in a study of blood T cell repertoires in COVID-19. Profiled with immunoSEQ multiplex PCR; TCRdb holds only in-frame clones, not every one. The table records approximately 50,000 clones, over 75% of them present only once. Sample: peripheral blood. The receptor set was obtained from a human donor in a cohort sampled during active COVID-19.

The chain joins TRBV6-4 to TRBJ2-3; TRBD2 matches 7 bases. Germline lookup yields CDR1 MRHNA and CDR2 SNTAGT. The V gene end was trimmed by 4 bases and the J gene end by 5 bases; junction bases not matched to a gene: 0. The CDR3 totals 12 residues. The CDR3 loop reads CASSAGGDTQYF. CDR3 sequence (DNA): TGTGCCAGCAGTGCGGGGGGAGATACGCAGTATTTT.

J is TRBJ1-4 and V is TRBV4-1; D unresolved. V lost 1 base to trimming and J lost 3 bases, with 9 bases between them. CDR3 length equals 15 residues. From germline, CDR1 is MGHRA and CDR2 YSYEKL. In DNA, the CDR3 is TGCGCCAGCAGCCAAGCGGTGGGCTCTAATGAAAAACTGTTTTTT. It specifies CASSQAVGSNEKLFF.

This chain joins TRBV29-1 and TRBJ1-2, with TRBD1 matching 10 bases. The CDR3 is made up of 13 amino acids. J lost 4 bases, V lost 7 bases, and 6 bases had no gene match. Germline V lookup: CDR1 SQVTM, CDR2 ANQGSEA. CDR3 residues: CSARQGASYGYTF. The CDR3 DNA reads as TGCAGCGCTAGACAGGGGGCGAGCTATGGCTACACCTTC. The full variable domain, with the rest looked up from reference TRBV29-1 and TRBJ1-2, is SAVISQKPSRDICQRGTSLTIQCQVDSQVTMMFWYRQQPGQSLTLIATANQGSEATYESGFVIDKFPISRPNLTFSTLTVSNMSPEDSSIYLCSARQGASYGYTFGSGTRLTVV.

This clone has only a few counts. The chain has TRBV5-5 and TRBJ2-7, with 7 bases lining up with TRBD2. V trimming: 1 base; J trimming: 6 bases; junction bases outside the gene matches: 4. The length of the CDR3 is 13 residues. Germline V CDR1 and CDR2: SGHKS, YYEKEE (reference sequence). CDR3 bases: TGTGCCAGCAGCTTGTTATGGGGGGGCGAGCAGTACTTC. It translates to CASSLLWGGEQYF.

V and J are TRBV18 and TRBJ1-2; 9 bases are shared with TRBD1. This CDR3 is built from 15 residues. In germline, CDR1 is KGHSH, CDR2 LQKENI. Unmatched junction bases numbered 3, after V lost 2 bases and J lost 2 bases. The CDR3 nucleotides are TGTGCCAGCTCACCATACGGGACAGGGAACTATGGCTACACCTTC. Translating it yields CASSPYGTGNYGYTF.

The chain is built from TRBV6-6 and TRBJ1-6; 9 nucleotides align to TRBD1. Per germline, CDR1 MNHNY and CDR2 SVGAGI (reference sequence). The CDR3 covers 14 residues. V shed 9 bases and J 7 bases; nucleotides not matched to a gene: 7. CDR3 nucleotide sequence: TGTGCCAGTAATCCGGACAGGGGAAATTCACCCCTCCACTTT. Its protein product is CASNPDRGNSPLHF.

The chain carries TRBV4-2 and TRBJ2-1; D is perhaps TRBD2 (6 bases). CDR3 size: 15 residues. V dropped 1 base and J dropped 6 bases, with 13 bases sitting between them. The V gene's germline CDR1 is LGHNA and CDR2 YNFKEQ. The CDR3 spells CASSQVRDSANEQFF. The CDR3 nucleotides read TGTGCCAGCAGCCAAGTGAGGGACTCGGCCAATGAGCAGTTCTTC.

The rearrangement joins TRBV11-2 to TRBJ2-3; 8 nucleotides line up with TRBD2. CDR1 and CDR2 from the germline V gene are SGHAT and FQNNGV. CDR3 length equals 15 residues. After removal of 2 bases from V and 5 bases from J, the junction contained 6 bases not matched to a gene. CDR3 region: CASSLITGGGDTQYF. In DNA, the CDR3 is TGTGCCAGCAGCTTAATAACGGGGGGGGGAGATACGCAGTATTTT. The full variable domain, its missing parts supplied by reference TRBV11-2 and TRBJ2-3, is EAGVAQSPRYKIIEKRQSVAFWCNPISGHATLYWYQQILGQGPKLLIQFQNNGVVDDSQLPKDRFSAERLKGVDSTLKIQPAKLEDSAVYLCASSLITGGGDTQYFGPGTRLTVL.

The chain recombines TRBV19 with TRBJ2-5, with 9 bases lining up with TRBD1. The length of the CDR3 is 16 residues. J was trimmed by 3 bases and V by 9 bases; bases with no gene match: 14. The germline V gene encodes CDR1 LNHDA and CDR2 SQIVND (reference sequence). DNA for the CDR3: TGTGCCAGCTCGGTGGGGGGGACAGGGTACGAAGAGACCCAGTACTTC. It translates to CASSVGGTGYEETQYF.

V is TRBV2 and J is TRBJ1-1; no definite D call. CDR1 SNHLY and CDR2 FYNNEI come from the germline V gene. The CDR3 has 13 amino acids. Trimming took off 3 bases at V and 5 bases at J, with 10 bases between the two ends. In nucleotides, the CDR3 is TGTGCCAGCAGTGATTCCGGGAATACTGAAGCTTTCTTT. As protein: CASSDSGNTEAFF.

The V call is TRBV10-1, the J call TRBJ2-4; D may be TRBD1 (6 bases). This CDR3 is 16 amino acids long. The V gene's germline CDR1 is WNHNN and CDR2 SYGVQD (reference sequence). V was pared by 2 bases and J by 1 base, with 12 bases between. The DNA of the CDR3 is TGCGCCAGCAGTGAGGGGGGCACTGGGGCCAAAAACATTCAGTACTTC. It specifies CASSEGGTGAKNIQYF.